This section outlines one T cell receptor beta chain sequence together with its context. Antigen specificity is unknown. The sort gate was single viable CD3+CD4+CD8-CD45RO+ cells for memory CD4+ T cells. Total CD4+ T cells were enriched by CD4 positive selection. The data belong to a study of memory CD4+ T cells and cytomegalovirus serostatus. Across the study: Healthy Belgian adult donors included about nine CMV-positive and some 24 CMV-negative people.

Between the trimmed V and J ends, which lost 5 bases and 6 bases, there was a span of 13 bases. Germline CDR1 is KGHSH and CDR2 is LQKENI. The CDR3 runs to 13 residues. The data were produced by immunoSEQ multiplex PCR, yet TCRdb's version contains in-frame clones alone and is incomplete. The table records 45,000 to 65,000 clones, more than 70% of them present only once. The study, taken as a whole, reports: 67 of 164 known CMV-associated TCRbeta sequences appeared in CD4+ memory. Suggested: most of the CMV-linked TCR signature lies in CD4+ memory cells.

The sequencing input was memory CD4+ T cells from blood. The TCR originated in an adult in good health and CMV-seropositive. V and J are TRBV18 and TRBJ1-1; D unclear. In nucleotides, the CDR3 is TGTGCCAGCTCAATAGGACTCGGGTCTGAAGCTTTCTTT. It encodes CASSIGLGSEAFF.